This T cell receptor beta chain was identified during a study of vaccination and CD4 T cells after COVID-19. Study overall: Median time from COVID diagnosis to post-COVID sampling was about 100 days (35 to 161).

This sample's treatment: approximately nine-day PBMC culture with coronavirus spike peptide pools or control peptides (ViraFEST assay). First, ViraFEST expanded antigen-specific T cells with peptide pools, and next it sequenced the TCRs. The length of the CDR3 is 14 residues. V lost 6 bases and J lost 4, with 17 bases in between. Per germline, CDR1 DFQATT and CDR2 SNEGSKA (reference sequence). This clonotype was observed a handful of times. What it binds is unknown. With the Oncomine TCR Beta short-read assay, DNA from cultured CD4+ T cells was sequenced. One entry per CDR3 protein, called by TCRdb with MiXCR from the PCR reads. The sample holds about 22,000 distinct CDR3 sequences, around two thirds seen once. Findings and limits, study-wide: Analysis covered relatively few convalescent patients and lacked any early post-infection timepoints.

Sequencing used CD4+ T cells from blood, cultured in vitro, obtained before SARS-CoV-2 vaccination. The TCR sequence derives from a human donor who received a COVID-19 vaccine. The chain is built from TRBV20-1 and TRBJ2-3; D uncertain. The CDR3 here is CSAPTSLKADTQYF. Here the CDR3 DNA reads TGCAGTGCCCCCACGTCCCTTAAGGCAGATACGCAGTATTTT.